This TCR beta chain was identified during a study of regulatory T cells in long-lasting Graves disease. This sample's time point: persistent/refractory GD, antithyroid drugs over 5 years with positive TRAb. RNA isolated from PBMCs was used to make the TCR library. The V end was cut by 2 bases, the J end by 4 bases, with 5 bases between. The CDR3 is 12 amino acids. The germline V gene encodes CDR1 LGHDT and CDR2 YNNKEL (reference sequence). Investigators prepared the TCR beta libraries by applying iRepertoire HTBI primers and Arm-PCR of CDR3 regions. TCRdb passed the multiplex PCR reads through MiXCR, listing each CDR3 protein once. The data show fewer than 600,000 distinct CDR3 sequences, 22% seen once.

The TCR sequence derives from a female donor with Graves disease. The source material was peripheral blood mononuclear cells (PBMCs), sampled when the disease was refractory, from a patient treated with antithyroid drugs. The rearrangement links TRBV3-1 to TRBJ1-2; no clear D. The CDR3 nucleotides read TGTGCCAGCAGCCAAAGAGTCTATGGCTACACCTTC. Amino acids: CASSQRVYGYTF.